This entry lists 26 T cell receptor beta chains sequenced from one sample in a study of blood T cell repertoires in COVID-19. TCRdb's copy holds only in-frame clones and misses some; the assay was immunoSEQ multiplex PCR. The data hold 100,000 to 150,000 clones, with 60% to 80% observed a single time. Sequencing was carried out using peripheral blood. The origin of the receptors is a man between 60 and 70 years old with acute or convalescent COVID-19.

The rearrangement joins TRBV24-1 to TRBJ2-3, with 8 bases aligning to TRBD1. Germline V gives CDR1 KGHDR, CDR2 SFDVKD. There are 14 residues in the CDR3. Trimming removed 9 bases from V and 0 bases from J; junction bases left unmatched: 4. The CDR3 DNA is TGTGCCACCCAAGACAGGGGCAGCACAGATACGCAGTATTTT. Its translation is CATQDRGSTDTQYF.

The V gene is TRBV7-9, the J gene TRBJ2-6; 9 bases line up with TRBD1. In germline, CDR1 is SEHNR, CDR2 FQNEAQ (reference sequence). The CDR3 contains 16 residues. The V segment lost 3 bases and the J segment 2 bases; nucleotides outside the gene matches: 2. CDR3 sequence: CASSFDRGTGANVLTF. The CDR3 nucleotides read TGTGCCAGCAGCTTCGACAGGGGGACTGGGGCCAACGTCCTGACTTTC.

J is TRBJ1-1 and V is TRBV5-1; 11 bases line up with TRBD1. There are 16 residues in the CDR3. In germline, CDR1 is SGHRS, CDR2 YFSETQ. V shed 4 bases, J shed 4 bases, and the junction held 9 bases outside the gene matches. The CDR3 nucleotides are TGCGCCAGCAGCAACGGACAGGGGGCGGTCGGCACTGAAGCTTTCTTT. Translated: CASSNGQGAVGTEAFF.

The chain joins TRBV4-2 to TRBJ2-1, with D perhaps matching TRBD1 (6 bases). The CDR3 is made up of 15 amino acids. Trimming removed 0 bases at V and 6 bases at J, with 12 bases between. Germline V CDR1 and CDR2: LGHNA, YNFKEQ. CDR3 amino acids: CASSQETGHINEQFF. The CDR3 region has the DNA TGTGCCAGCAGCCAAGAGACGGGACACATCAATGAGCAGTTCTTC.

V is TRBV7-8 and J is TRBJ2-2; no reliable D call. Germline CDR1 is SGHVS and CDR2 is FQNEAQ. The CDR3 is made up of 15 amino acids. V shed 1 base and J shed 0 bases, with 6 bases lying between them. The CDR3 protein is CASSLVAPNTGELFF. CDR3 nucleotides: TGTGCCAGCAGCTTAGTCGCGCCGAACACCGGGGAGCTGTTTTTT.

V is TRBV4-2 and J is TRBJ1-1; no clear D gene. Trimming removed 1 base from V and 3 bases from J, with 15 bases in between. Germline CDR1 is LGHNA and CDR2 is YNFKEQ. The CDR3 has 16 amino acids. In DNA, the CDR3 is TGTGCCAGCAGCCAAGTTTATAGTAGCGGGGACACTGAAGCTTTCTTT. It is translated as CASSQVYSSGDTEAFF.

J is TRBJ2-7 and V is TRBV27; 9 nucleotides align to TRBD1. CDR3 length equals 16 residues. After removal of 6 bases from V and 6 bases from J, the junction contained 15 bases not matched to a gene. Per the germline V gene, CDR1 is MNHEY and CDR2 is SMNVEV (reference sequence). CDR3 residues: CASRPPLRTGVGEQYF. The CDR3 coding sequence is TGTGCCAGCAGGCCCCCCCTTAGGACAGGGGTTGGCGAGCAGTACTTC.

The rearrangement joins TRBV10-3 to TRBJ1-2; 11 nucleotides align to TRBD1. Germline V gene lookup returns CDR1 ENHRY and CDR2 SYGVKD. The CDR3 is 13 residues long. Trimming cost V 10 bases and J 3 bases; bases outside gene matches: 4. CDR3 DNA: TGTGCCAGTGGACAGGGGGCGGACTATGGCTACACCTTC. This sequence encodes CASGQGADYGYTF.

The chain combines TRBV27 with TRBJ2-7, with D perhaps TRBD1 (6 bases). The V and J ends lost 10 bases and 5 bases respectively, with 18 bases between them. The CDR3 totals 13 residues. Germline V gene data show CDR1 as MNHEY and CDR2 as SMNVEV (reference sequence). Here the CDR3 reads CATKGQGRNEQYF. Here the CDR3 DNA reads TGTGCCACCAAGGGGCAGGGGAGAAACGAGCAGTACTTC.

The chain carries TRBV11-2 and TRBJ1-2; 7 bases align to TRBD1. Per germline, CDR1 SGHAT and CDR2 FQNNGV. The CDR3 contains 16 residues. V dropped 5 bases and J dropped 0; count of bases not matched to a gene: 9. In nucleotides, the CDR3 is TGTGCCAGCAGCCGAAACAGGGACAGAGCTAACTATGGCTACACCTTC. Its protein is CASSRNRDRANYGYTF.

This clone came up a few times. The rearrangement links TRBV11-2 to TRBJ2-3; D is perhaps TRBD2 (5 bases). The length of the CDR3 is 16 residues. The V and J ends lost 1 base and 8 bases respectively, with 19 bases between them. CDR1 and CDR2 from the germline V gene are SGHAT and FQNNGV. CDR3 residues: CASSLALDSTVGTQYF. The CDR3 DNA reads as TGTGCCAGCAGCTTAGCCCTGGACTCGACGGTGGGTACGCAGTATTTT.

The chain is built from TRBV28 and TRBJ2-1, with TRBD2 matching over 7 bases. This CDR3 region has 15 residues. Germline V gene lookup returns CDR1 MDHEN and CDR2 SYDVKM. V shed 5 bases and J 2 bases; nucleotides not matched to a gene: 6. Here the CDR3 reads CASSPREVAYNEQFF. CDR3 nucleotide sequence: TGTGCCAGCAGTCCCCGGGAGGTCGCCTACAATGAGCAGTTCTTC. The full variable domain, its missing parts supplied by reference TRBV28 and TRBJ2-1, is DVKVTQSSRYLVKRTGEKVFLECVQDMDHENMFWYRQDPGLGLRLIYFSYDVKMKEKGDIPEGYSVSREKKERFSLILESASTNQTSMYLCASSPREVAYNEQFFGPGTRLTVL.

This chain links TRBV27 with TRBJ2-1, with 7 bases lining up with TRBD1. Germline assignment: CDR1 MNHEY and CDR2 SMNVEV (reference sequence). The junction had 11 bases not matched to a gene; V was cut back by 6 bases and J by 9 bases. The CDR3 has 14 residues. CDR3 DNA sequence: TGTGCCAGCAGCCTCACTAGGGGGCGCGGTGAGCAGTTCTTC. Its protein product is CASSLTRGRGEQFF.

The J gene is TRBJ2-7, the V gene TRBV30, with D possibly TRBD2 on 6 matching bases. CDR1 is GTSNPN, CDR2 SVGIG, per germline (reference sequence). This CDR3 has 14 residues. The germline V and J ends were trimmed by 4 bases and 0 bases, with 13 bases remaining between them. The CDR3 loop is CAWKGTSLSYEQYF. The DNA for the CDR3 is TGTGCCTGGAAGGGGACTTCACTCTCCTACGAGCAGTACTTC.

This clone was picked up one time. The chain joins TRBV11-2 to TRBJ1-2; D is unresolved. Germline CDR1 is SGHAT and CDR2 is FQNNGV. The germline V and J ends were trimmed by 5 bases and 5 bases, with 21 bases remaining between them. The CDR3 extends over 16 amino acids. The CDR3 nucleotides read TGTGCCAGCAGCCCCTCCCCTCTCGAGGGCGGATATGGCTACACCTTC. Translated: CASSPSPLEGGYGYTF.

The sample holds a few counts of this clone. The rearrangement uses TRBV11-2 and TRBJ1-1, with D uncertain. The germline gives CDR1 SGHAT, CDR2 FQNNGV. The CDR3 is 13 amino acids. The ends were cut back, 2 bases at V and 4 bases at J, with 8 bases in the middle. CDR3 bases: TGTGCCAGCAGCTTATCGTCCAGCACTGAAGCTTTCTTT. Translating it yields CASSLSSSTEAFF.

The gene calls are TRBV6-5 and TRBJ1-3; D not resolved. Germline CDR1 and CDR2: MNHEY and SVGAGI. V was pared by 6 bases and J by 2 bases, with 8 bases between. The CDR3 is 13 amino acids. The CDR3 bases are TGTGCCAGCAGCCAGAAACCTGGAAACACCATATATTTT. Amino acid sequence: CASSQKPGNTIYF.

CDR3 protein: CATSRVREGGNSPLHF. CDR3 in DNA: TGTGCCACCAGCAGAGTTCGAGAAGGGGGCAATTCACCCCTCCACTTT. V is TRBV15 and J is TRBJ1-6; TRBD1 matches 7 bases. V dropped 1 base and J dropped 7; count of bases not matched to a gene: 7. Germline assignment: CDR1 LNHNV and CDR2 YYDKDF (reference sequence). The CDR3 is 16 amino acids. The whole variable domain, filled in from reference TRBV15 and TRBJ1-6, reads DAMVIQNPRYQVTQFGKPVTLSCSQTLNHNVMYWYQQKSSQAPKLLFHYYDKDFNNEADTPDNFQSRRPNTSFCFLDIRSPGLGDTAMYLCATSRVREGGNSPLHFGNGTRLTVT.

This clone has just one count. CDR3 amino acids: CASRRQVNYGYTF. CDR3 sequence (DNA): TGTGCCAGCAGACGACAGGTCAACTATGGCTACACCTTC. The chain recombines TRBV2 with TRBJ1-2, with D perhaps matching TRBD1 (6 bases). This CDR3 spans 13 amino acids. The germline CDR1 and CDR2 sequences are SNHLY and FYNNEI. The V and J ends lost 6 bases and 2 bases respectively, with 10 bases between them.

The chain couples TRBV5-5 to TRBJ1-5; D gene unclear. The CDR3 runs 16 residues. Germline V lookup: CDR1 SGHKS, CDR2 YYEKEE (reference sequence). V gave up 4 bases and J gave up 4 bases, with 18 bases separating them. The CDR3, as DNA: TGTGCCAGCAGCCCCCGCGTGGGGAGCGGTAATCAGCCCCAGCATTTT. Translated: CASSPRVGSGNQPQHF.

The chain carries TRBV7-6 and TRBJ1-2; 12 nucleotides align to TRBD1. CDR3 length: 16 amino acids. J gave up 6 bases and V 5 bases, and 10 bases lay outside the gene matches. Germline loops: CDR1 SGHVS, CDR2 FNYEAQ. The CDR3 bases are TGTGCCAGCAGCCCTCACCCGGGACAGGGGGCTCATGGCTACACCTTC. It translates to CASSPHPGQGAHGYTF.

V is TRBV7-2 and J is TRBJ1-2; D perhaps matches TRBD1 (5 bases). Trimming left V 1 base short and J 7 bases short, with 13 bases between. The CDR3 covers 14 residues. Germline assignment: CDR1 SGHTA and CDR2 FQGNSA. In nucleotides, the CDR3 is TGTGCCAGCAGCTTAGATCTCAGGGTGGGTGGCTACACCTTC. Translated: CASSLDLRVGGYTF.

In its sample, this clone was seen once. The rearrangement joins TRBV2 to TRBJ2-7; 7 nucleotides align to TRBD2. Germline values: CDR1 SNHLY, CDR2 FYNNEI. With V trimmed by 8 bases and J by 2 bases, 6 bases remained unmatched. The CDR3 extends over 13 amino acids. CDR3 amino acids: CASAGAGTYEQYF. The CDR3 region has the DNA TGTGCCAGCGCTGGAGCGGGAACCTACGAGCAGTACTTC.

This clone occurred once. The rearrangement uses TRBV5-1 and TRBJ2-1; 7 positions match TRBD2. Per the germline V gene, CDR1 is SGHRS and CDR2 is YFSETQ. The CDR3 contains 14 residues. J was trimmed by 5 bases and V by 6 bases; bases with no gene match: 8. CDR3 region: CASKGGTTHNEQFF. CDR3 DNA: TGCGCCAGCAAGGGCGGGACTACCCACAATGAGCAGTTCTTC.

The V call is TRBV11-2, the J call TRBJ2-7; TRBD2 matches at 8 bases. Looked up from germline, CDR1 is SGHAT and CDR2 is FQNNGV. The V and J ends lost 0 bases and 3 bases, in that order; junction bases with no gene match: 1. This CDR3 comprises 14 residues. The CDR3 DNA reads as TGTGCCAGCAGCTTAGAGAGCGGGAGCTACGAGCAGTACTTC. This translates into CASSLESGSYEQYF. The full variable domain, its missing parts supplied by reference TRBV11-2 and TRBJ2-7, is EAGVAQSPRYKIIEKRQSVAFWCNPISGHATLYWYQQILGQGPKLLIQFQNNGVVDDSQLPKDRFSAERLKGVDSTLKIQPAKLEDSAVYLCASSLESGSYEQYFGPGTRLTVT.

This chain uses TRBV21-1 with TRBJ2-7; the table gives TRBD1 as D, unverified against the DNA. TRBV21-1 is tagged as a pseudogene. The CDR3 is 16 amino acids. CDR3 loop: CASSKCARGIQYEQYF. DNA for the CDR3: TGTGCCAGCAGCAAATGCGCCAGGGGGATTCAATACGAGCAGTACTTC.